The next 28 T cell receptor beta chains were all read from a single sample in a study of blood T cell repertoires in COVID-19. Libraries were prepared by immunoSEQ multiplex PCR; TCRdb keeps only in-frame clonotypes and omits some of them. The profile shows about 210,000 clones, 80% of them singletons. Sequencing used peripheral blood. Receptor source: a woman between 65 and 79 years old with acute or convalescent COVID-19.

V is TRBV6-5 and J is TRBJ2-5, with 8 nucleotides matching TRBD2. CDR1 and CDR2 from the germline V gene are MNHEY and SVGAGI. The CDR3 totals 14 residues. Germline trimming cut 6 bases from V and 9 bases from J; bases unmatched to any gene: 12. DNA of the CDR3: TGTGCCAGCAGGAGTAGCGGGGCCTTCGAGGCCCAGTACTTC. As protein: CASRSSGAFEAQYF.

The chain employs TRBV18 and TRBJ2-7; no clear D. V was clipped by 4 bases and J by 3 bases, with 10 bases between them. CDR3 length: 13 residues. Germline V gene data show CDR1 as KGHSH and CDR2 as LQKENI. For the CDR3, the DNA is TGTGCCAGCTCACAGACACAACACTACGAGCAGTACTTC. It is translated as CASSQTQHYEQYF.

V is TRBV19 and J is TRBJ2-6; the D gene is possibly TRBD2 (6 bases). Germline V gene lookup returns CDR1 LNHDA and CDR2 SQIVND (reference sequence). The V end was cut by 3 bases, the J end by 2 bases, with 11 bases between. This CDR3 spans 16 amino acids. The CDR3 protein is CASSMDGGAGANVLTF. CDR3 bases: TGTGCCAGTAGTATGGACGGGGGTGCTGGGGCCAACGTCCTGACTTTC.

This chain links TRBV13 with TRBJ1-2; 7 bases agree with TRBD1. Germline CDR1 is PRHDT and CDR2 is FYEKMQ (reference sequence). Trimming took 2 bases from V and 8 from J; bases not matched to a gene: 5. The CDR3 has 13 residues. The CDR3 DNA follows: TGTGCCAGCAGCTTAAGAACAGGGGTCGGCTACACCTTC. It is translated as CASSLRTGVGYTF.

This clone has only a few counts. The chain is built from TRBV7-8 and TRBJ2-7, with 7 bases aligning to TRBD1. The CDR3 runs 13 residues. V dropped 5 bases and J dropped 5; count of bases not matched to a gene: 6. CDR1 is SGHVS, CDR2 FQNEAQ, per germline. The CDR3 loop reads CASSQDRAHEQYF. The CDR3 coding sequence is TGTGCCAGCAGCCAAGACAGGGCCCACGAGCAGTACTTC.

The chain has TRBV6-5 and TRBJ2-3, with a possible D match to TRBD2 (6 bases). V was shortened by 5 bases and J by 4 bases, with 13 bases between the two germline ends. This CDR3 is 14 amino acids long. The germline CDR1 and CDR2 sequences are MNHEY and SVGAGI. CDR3 DNA: TGTGCCAGCAGTCTCAGGAGGGAGTCAGATACGCAGTATTTT. Amino acids: CASSLRRESDTQYF.

This clone has only a few counts. The chain has TRBV7-2 and TRBJ2-7; D may be TRBD2 (6 bases). V shed 1 base and J shed 7 bases, with 17 bases lying between them. The CDR3 consists of 15 residues. CDR1 SGHTA and CDR2 FQGNSA come from the germline V gene. In nucleotides, the CDR3 is TGTGCCAGCAGCTTAGGTATGGGGTATGCGGGGGAGCAGTACTTC. Translation gives CASSLGMGYAGEQYF. The complete variable domain, with remaining parts taken from reference TRBV7-2 and TRBJ2-7, reads GAGVSQSPSNKVTEKGKDVELRCDPISGHTALYWYRQSLGQGLEFLIYFQGNSAPDKSGLPSDRFSAERTGGSVSTLTIQRTQQEDSAVYLCASSLGMGYAGEQYFGPGTRLTVT.

The chain has TRBV6-2 or TRBV6-3 and TRBJ2-7; 8 bases match TRBD2. CDR3 size: 15 residues. Looked up from germline, CDR1 is MNHEY and CDR2 is SVGEGT. V shed 2 bases and J 2 bases; nucleotides not matched to a gene: 5. The DNA of the CDR3 is TGTGCCAGCAGTTACGAGCGGGGGCTCGCCTACGAGCAGTACTTC. Translation gives CASSYERGLAYEQYF.

The J gene is TRBJ2-3, the V gene TRBV4-1, with 8 nucleotides matching TRBD2. Losses at the gene ends were 1 base for V and 1 base for J; bases not matched to a gene: 4. Germline CDR1 and CDR2: MGHRA and YSYEKL. The CDR3 totals 16 residues. CDR3 in DNA: TGCGCCAGCAGCCAAGGAGGAGCGGGGGGCACAGATACGCAGTATTTT. Its protein is CASSQGGAGGTDTQYF.

A few counts support this clone. The CDR3 is CASRVGQGETHGYTF. The CDR3 DNA is TGTGCCAGCAGGGTGGGACAGGGCGAGACACATGGCTACACCTTC. V and J are TRBV2 and TRBJ1-2; TRBD1 agrees at 9 bases. Per the germline V gene, CDR1 is SNHLY and CDR2 is FYNNEI. The J segment lost 6 bases and the V segment lost 6 bases, leaving 11 bases of the junction unmatched. The length of the CDR3 is 15 residues.

This clone was observed a handful of times. Other DNA sequences from this sample encode an identical CDR3 as well. The gene calls are TRBV2 and TRBJ2-7; the D is unclear. The CDR3 is 11 residues long. Germline lookup yields CDR1 SNHLY and CDR2 FYNNEI. Trimming left V 5 bases short and J 6 bases short, with 8 bases between. Here the CDR3 reads CASSRRSEQYV. CDR3 bases: TGTGCCAGCAGTCGTCGTTCCGAGCAGTACGTC.

The chain joins TRBV19 to TRBJ1-1, with 9 bases lining up with TRBD1. The CDR3 extends over 14 amino acids. The V gene's germline CDR1 is LNHDA and CDR2 SQIVND (reference sequence). The V gene end was trimmed by 6 bases and the J gene end by 4 bases; junction bases not matched to a gene: 6. CDR3 protein: CASSLQGAATEAFF. CDR3 nucleotide sequence: TGTGCCAGTAGCTTACAGGGGGCTGCCACTGAAGCTTTCTTT.

V usage is TRBV24-1 and J usage is TRBJ2-7; TRBD1 agrees at 7 bases. Germline V CDR1 and CDR2: KGHDR, SFDVKD. This CDR3 is 15 amino acids long. Losses at the gene ends were 4 bases for V and 6 bases for J; bases not matched to a gene: 11. The CDR3 loop is CATSEGRGTPREQYF. The CDR3 nucleotides read TGTGCCACCAGTGAGGGCAGGGGGACCCCCCGCGAGCAGTACTTC.

This clone has just a few counts. The rearrangement links TRBV30 to TRBJ1-2, with D perhaps matching TRBD1 (6 bases). With 4 bases removed from V and 7 bases from J, the gap between germline ends came to 16 bases. Germline V CDR1 and CDR2: GTSNPN, SVGIG (reference sequence). The CDR3 totals 13 residues. The CDR3 loop reads CAWTMDSTVGYTF. CDR3 nucleotide sequence: TGTGCCTGGACCATGGACAGTACGGTTGGCTACACCTTC.

The V gene is TRBV9, the J gene TRBJ2-3; TRBD1 matches at 9 bases. CDR3 size: 17 residues. Germline CDR1 SGDLS, CDR2 YYNGEE. The V and J ends lost 0 bases and 4 bases, in that order; junction bases with no gene match: 9. The chain's CDR3 is CASSVEVSGQGSDTQYF. The CDR3, as DNA: TGTGCCAGCAGCGTAGAGGTATCGGGACAGGGCTCAGATACGCAGTATTTT.

This rearrangement joins TRBV13 to TRBJ2-7; 7 bases agree with TRBD1. Germline values: CDR1 PRHDT, CDR2 FYEKMQ (reference sequence). The CDR3 is made up of 15 amino acids. After removal of 5 bases from V and 3 bases from J, the junction contained 10 bases not matched to a gene. DNA of the CDR3: TGTGCCAGCAGCCTAACCTTCGACAGGGACTACGAGCAGTACTTC. It is translated as CASSLTFDRDYEQYF.

The genes are TRBV30 and TRBJ2-5; possible D gene TRBD2, 5 bases. Germline V gene lookup returns CDR1 GTSNPN and CDR2 SVGIG (reference sequence). The CDR3 consists of 13 residues. V lost 0 bases to trimming and J lost 4 bases, with 9 bases between them. As DNA, the CDR3 is TGTGCCTGGAGTGTAGCTAGCCGAGAGACCCAGTACTTC. Translated: CAWSVASRETQYF.

The V call is TRBV7-9, the J call TRBJ2-1, with a possible D match to TRBD2 (5 bases). Per the germline V gene, CDR1 is SEHNR and CDR2 is FQNEAQ (reference sequence). V was shortened by 0 bases and J by 0 bases, with 9 bases between the two germline ends. This CDR3 comprises 16 residues. CDR3 DNA: TGTGCCAGCAGCTTAGCGAGGGTCAGCTCCTACAATGAGCAGTTCTTC. Translated, it gives CASSLARVSSYNEQFF.

A few counts support this clone. V is TRBV5-1 and J is TRBJ2-3; D is perhaps TRBD1 (5 bases). The CDR3 runs to 13 residues. Germline V CDR1 and CDR2: SGHRS, YFSETQ. Deletions cut 3 bases from V and 2 bases from J, with 7 bases between. CDR3 DNA: TGCGCCAGCAGCTCAGGGTCCACAGATACGCAGTATTTT. This sequence encodes CASSSGSTDTQYF.

The chain couples TRBV2 to TRBJ2-5; D uncertain. CDR3 length equals 12 residues. Germline CDR1 and CDR2: SNHLY and FYNNEI. V was clipped by 2 bases and J by 3 bases, with 4 bases between them. CDR3 in DNA: TGTGCCAGCAGTGAACTAGAAGAGACCCAGTACTTC. Encoded protein: CASSELEETQYF.

The gene calls are TRBV28 and TRBJ2-7, with 9 bases matching TRBD2. Trimming at V came to 7 bases and at J to 5 bases, leaving 15 bases not matched to a gene. CDR1 is MDHEN and CDR2 is SYDVKM in the germline V gene. The CDR3 totals 16 residues. The DNA of the CDR3 is TGTGCCAGCACCTCAATAGGGGCTAGCGGGGCGGACGAGCAGTACGTC. The encoded protein is CASTSIGASGADEQYV.

The chain joins TRBV27 to TRBJ2-3, with 7 bases identical to TRBD1. CDR1 is MNHEY, CDR2 SMNVEV, per germline (reference sequence). After removal of 2 bases from V and 1 base from J, the junction contained 12 bases not matched to a gene. This CDR3 has 18 residues. The CDR3 region has the DNA TGTGCCAGCAGTTTACTCGGATCGAGAGGACAGGGCACAGATACGCAGTATTTT. This sequence encodes CASSLLGSRGQGTDTQYF.

This chain joins TRBV4-3 and TRBJ1-5; 9 bases match TRBD1. V shed 4 bases and J 4 bases; nucleotides not matched to a gene: 5. CDR1 is LGHNA, CDR2 YSLEER, per germline. The CDR3 has 15 residues. CDR3 loop: CASSLETGGNQPQHF. For the CDR3, the DNA is TGCGCCAGCAGCCTAGAGACAGGGGGTAATCAGCCCCAGCATTTT.

This rearrangement joins TRBV4-3 to TRBJ2-7, with D tentatively TRBD2 (5 bases). V lost 0 bases and J 5 bases, leaving 17 bases between the germline ends. CDR3 length: 16 amino acids. From germline, CDR1 is LGHNA and CDR2 YSLEER. Written as DNA, the CDR3 is TGCGCCAGCAGCCAAGATGTCGGCCTCCGAGGGAACGAGCAGTACTTC. This translates into CASSQDVGLRGNEQYF.

The table lists this clone with a few counts. V usage is TRBV3-1 (or the pseudogene TRBV3-2) and J usage is TRBJ1-2; D gene ambiguous. Trimming stripped 3 bases from V and 5 bases from J, with 10 bases between. Germline CDR1 reads LGHDT; CDR2 reads YNNKEL (reference sequence). This CDR3 region has 13 residues. The DNA for the CDR3 is TGTGCCAGCAGCCATTCCACAGATTATGGCTACACCTTC. It specifies CASSHSTDYGYTF.

This clone has more than one count but fewer than ten. The J gene is TRBJ2-7, the V gene TRBV6-2 or TRBV6-3; D is ambiguous. CDR3 length: 14 residues. From germline, CDR1 is MNHEY and CDR2 SVGEGT. The V end was cut by 5 bases, the J end by 2 bases, with 13 bases between. The CDR3 is CASSAHQTPYEQYF. The CDR3 bases are TGTGCCAGCAGTGCCCATCAAACTCCCTACGAGCAGTACTTC.

The V gene is TRBV5-8, the J gene TRBJ1-2; 7 nucleotides align to TRBD1. The CDR3 runs to 14 residues. V shed 2 bases and J 4 bases; nucleotides not matched to a gene: 5. Per germline, CDR1 SGHTS and CDR2 YDEGEE. This CDR3 reads CASSFSGQIYGYTF. CDR3 bases: TGTGCCAGCAGCTTCTCGGGACAGATCTATGGCTACACCTTC.

Only one count was recorded for this clone. The V and J genes are TRBV27 and TRBJ2-2; D is perhaps TRBD1 (6 bases). The CDR3 is 15 amino acids. Trimming cost V 3 bases and J 7 bases, with 15 bases left between them. CDR1 is MNHEY, CDR2 SMNVEV, per germline (reference sequence). CDR3 nucleotide sequence: TGTGCCAGCAGTTTCCAACAGGGAAGGGTCGGGGAGCTGTTTTTT. Encoded protein: CASSFQQGRVGELFF.